The sequence of this TCR beta chain was determined in a study of blood T cell repertoires in COVID-19. Study-wide context: Sites in the United States, Italy and Spain provided acute and convalescent COVID-19 samples. The cDNA or gDNA used as material had been derived from T cells, B-cell-depleted T cells, or PBMCs.

Authors' analysis steps: Estimation of nucleated cell counts was performed using reference gene primer amplification. The table came from immunoSEQ multiplex PCR; TCRdb's copy has only in-frame clones and leaves some out. The V and J calls and clone size are taken from that table; D and trimming were inferred from the DNA. The sample records around 170,000 clones, about 88% being singletons. The CDR3 loop spans 16 amino acids. This receptor was identified in a woman younger than 45 with active or convalescent COVID-19. The V gene is TRBV21-1, the J gene TRBJ1-4; the table gives TRBD1 as D, unverified against the DNA. TRBV21-1 is a documented pseudogene. Material: peripheral blood. The CDR3 sequence: CASTAERRGRNEKLFF. DNA for the CDR3: TGTGCCAGCACGGCGGAGAGGAGGGGGCGCAATGAAAAACTGTTTTTT.